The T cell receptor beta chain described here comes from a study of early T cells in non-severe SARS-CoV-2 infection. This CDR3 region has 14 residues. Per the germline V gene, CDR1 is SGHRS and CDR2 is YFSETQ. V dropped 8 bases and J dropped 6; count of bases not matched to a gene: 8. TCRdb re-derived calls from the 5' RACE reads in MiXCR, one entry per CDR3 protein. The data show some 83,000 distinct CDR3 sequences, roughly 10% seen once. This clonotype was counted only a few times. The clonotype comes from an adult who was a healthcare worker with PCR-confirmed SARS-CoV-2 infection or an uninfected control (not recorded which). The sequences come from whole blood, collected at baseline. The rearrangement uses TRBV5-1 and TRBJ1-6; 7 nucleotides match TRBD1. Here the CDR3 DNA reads TGCGCCAGACGTCCCCGGGACAGTAATTCACCCCTCCACTTT. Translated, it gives CARRPRDSNSPLHF.